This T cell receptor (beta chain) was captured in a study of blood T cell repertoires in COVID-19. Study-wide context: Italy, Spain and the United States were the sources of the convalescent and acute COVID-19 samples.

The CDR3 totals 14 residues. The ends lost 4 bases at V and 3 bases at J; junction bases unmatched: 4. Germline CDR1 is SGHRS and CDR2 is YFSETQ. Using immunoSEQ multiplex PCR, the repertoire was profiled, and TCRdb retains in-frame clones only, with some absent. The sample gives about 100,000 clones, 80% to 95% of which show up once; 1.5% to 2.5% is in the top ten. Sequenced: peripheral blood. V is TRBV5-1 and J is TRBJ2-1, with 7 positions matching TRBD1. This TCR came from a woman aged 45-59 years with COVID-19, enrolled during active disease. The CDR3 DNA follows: TGCGCCAGCAGCCACCGGGACAGCTACAATGAGCAGTTCTTC. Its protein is CASSHRDSYNEQFF.